The next 6 T cell receptor beta chains were all read from a single sample in a study of CD8 T cells in ankylosing spondylitis. MiXCR was run by TCRdb on the 5' RACE reads, yielding one entry per CDR3 protein. The profile shows under 300,000 distinct CDR3 sequences, about 11% of them singletons. The sequenced material came from blood, either unsorted or a sorted T cell fraction (not recorded which). The receptors were gathered from a male donor with ankylosing spondylitis or in good health (not recorded which).

This clonotype showed up many times. The chain links TRBV25-1 to TRBJ2-1, with D possibly TRBD2 on 6 matching bases. This CDR3 comprises 15 residues. With 5 bases removed from V and 1 base from J, the gap between germline ends came to 12 bases. Germline V gene sequence: CDR1 MGHDK, CDR2 SYGVNS. CDR3 amino acids: CASSSKTSSYNEQFF. In DNA form, the CDR3 reads TGTGCCAGCAGTTCCAAGACTAGTTCCTACAATGAGCAGTTCTTC.

This chain joins TRBV11-2 and TRBJ2-7; D may be TRBD1 (6 bases). This CDR3 comprises 13 residues. CDR1 and CDR2 from the germline V gene are SGHAT and FQNNGV. Deletions cut 5 bases from V and 3 bases from J, with 11 bases between. CDR3 amino acids: CASSETQGYEQYF. The CDR3 DNA reads TGTGCCAGCAGCGAAACACAGGGCTACGAGCAGTACTTC. Combining the CDR3 with reference TRBV11-2 and TRBJ2-7 gives the whole variable domain EAGVAQSPRYKIIEKRQSVAFWCNPISGHATLYWYQQILGQGPKLLIQFQNNGVVDDSQLPKDRFSAERLKGVDSTLKIQPAKLEDSAVYLCASSETQGYEQYFGPGTRLTVT.

The table lists this clonotype with many counts. In nucleotides, the CDR3 is TGTGCCAGCAGTTTGGGGCCGGGAATGAACATTCAGTACTTC. Its translation is CASSLGPGMNIQYF. The J gene is TRBJ2-4, the V gene TRBV12-3 or TRBV12-4; possibly TRBD1 or TRBD2 for D (5 bases each). The CDR3 sequence is 14 residues long. Trimming cost V 3 bases and J 7 bases, with 13 bases left between them.

This clonotype was recorded at least ten times. This chain joins TRBV5-1 and TRBJ1-5; D is unclear. Germline values: CDR1 SGHRS, CDR2 YFSETQ. The V and J ends lost 0 bases and 7 bases respectively, with 8 bases between them. This CDR3 region has 13 residues. The CDR3 DNA is TGCGCCAGCAGCTTGGTTGGGGAACAGCCCCAGCATTTT. Translation gives CASSLVGEQPQHF.

This clonotype was found many times. The genes are TRBV24-1 and TRBJ2-1, with D perhaps matching TRBD1 (6 bases). The V and J ends lost 0 bases and 14 bases respectively, with 10 bases between them. This CDR3 is 12 amino acids long. Germline-derived CDR1 and CDR2 are KGHDR and SFDVKD. In DNA, the CDR3 is TGTGCCACCAGTGATTTGCAGGGGTTGGAGTTCTTC. Translation: CATSDLQGLEFF.

This clonotype came up many times. The gene calls are TRBV10-3 and TRBJ2-7; D remains ambiguous. CDR3 length: 12 amino acids. The ends were cut back, 2 bases at V and 4 bases at J, with 6 bases in the middle. Germline V lookup: CDR1 ENHRY, CDR2 SYGVKD. CDR3 in DNA: TGTGCCATCAGTGAGGGCAGTTACGAGCAGTACTTC. Amino acids: CAISEGSYEQYF.